The rows below give T cell receptor beta chains drawn from one sample of a study of blood T cells in healthy people across ages. From the 5' RACE reads, TCRdb called clonotypes with MiXCR, one entry per CDR3 protein. The table shows about 1.6 million distinct CDR3 sequences, with around 36% occurring only once. Sequencing input: blood. The receptors stem from a woman between 25 and 40 years old in good health. Each CDR3 is given with its conserved first and last residue. The D gene is left open where the match is weak. Only some rows state a clone size, as once, few, many or a class for expanded clones.

size | J | V | D | CDR3 | DNA
NA | TRBJ1-4 | TRBV4-1 | NA | CASSQGSTGREKLFF | TGCGCCAGCAGCCAAGGGAGCACAGGGAGGGAAAAACTGTTTTTT
NA | TRBJ2-5 | TRBV29-1 | NA | CSVEGKGAPRETQYF | TGCAGCGTTGAGGGGAAGGGTGCCCCGAGAGAGACCCAGTACTTC
few | TRBJ2-5 | TRBV6-6 | TRBD1 | CASSYRGRLETQYF | TGTGCCAGCAGTTACAGGGGGCGTTTAGAGACCCAGTACTTC
NA | TRBJ1-2 | TRBV10-3 | TRBD1 | CAIRRDREFANYGYTF | TGTGCCATCAGACGGGACAGGGAATTTGCTAACTATGGCTACACCTTC
NA | TRBJ2-1 | TRBV5-1 | NA | CASGSREDEQFF | TGCGCCAGCGGTAGCAGGGAGGATGAGCAGTTCTTC
few | TRBJ2-3 | TRBV7-9 | NA | CASSLRSGSRTDTQYF | TGTGCCAGCAGCTTAAGGTCTGGCTCCAGGACAGATACGCAGTATTTT
NA | TRBJ2-2 | TRBV5-1 | TRBD1 | CASRSQGSGELFF | TGCGCCAGCAGATCACAGGGGTCCGGGGAGCTGTTTTTT
few | TRBJ2-1 | TRBV10-3 | NA | CATHTWDGSYNEQFF | TGTGCCACCCACACCTGGGACGGCTCCTACAATGAGCAGTTCTTC
NA | TRBJ1-5 | TRBV12-3/TRBV12-4 | TRBD1 | CASSSQGNDQPRHF | TGTGCCAGCAGTTCACAGGGGAACGATCAGCCCCGGCATTTT
many | TRBJ1-5 | TRBV6-2/TRBV6-3 | NA | CASSYTRGQPQHF | TGTGCCAGCAGTTACACCAGGGGTCAGCCCCAGCATTTT
NA | TRBJ2-1 | TRBV20-1 | TRBD1 | CSARGQSQLIQETQFF | TGCAGTGCTAGGGGACAGTCCCAGCTTATCCAAGAGACCCAGTTCTTC
NA | TRBJ2-3 | TRBV20-1 | NA | CSARVPGPRTDTQYF | TGCAGTGCTAGAGTTCCGGGACCCCGGACAGATACGCAGTATTTT
NA | TRBJ2-7 | TRBV6-1 | NA | CAGGHYEQYF | TGTGCCGGGGGACACTACGAGCAGTACTTC
few | TRBJ1-1 | TRBV18 | NA | CASSPKPTLTNTEAFF | TGTGCCAGCTCACCCAAACCGACCCTGACAAACACTGAAGCTTTCTTT
NA | TRBJ1-6 | TRBV6-1 | TRBD1 | CASSPGQGVPSYNSPLHF | TGTGCCAGCAGTCCAGGACAGGGAGTACCCTCCTATAATTCACCCCTCCACTTT
few | TRBJ2-3 | TRBV29-1 | NA | CSGQSPQSTDTQYF | TGCAGCGGCCAATCTCCCCAAAGCACAGATACGCAGTATTTT
NA | TRBJ2-7 | TRBV29-1 | TRBD1 | CSDAERDRVGEQYF | TGCAGCGATGCAGAGCGGGACAGGGTCGGCGAGCAGTACTTC
few | TRBJ1-2 | TRBV5-1 | NA | CASSGDSLSNYGYTF | TGCGCCAGCAGCGGGGACTCATTATCGAACTATGGCTACACCTTC
many | TRBJ2-1 | TRBV29-1 | NA | CSVEPPQGEYNEQFF | TGCAGCGTTGAACCCCCCCAGGGTGAATACAATGAGCAGTTCTTC
NA | TRBJ2-5 | TRBV11-2 | NA | CASSVGRRANGKETQYF | TGTGCCAGCAGCGTAGGTCGACGGGCGAACGGAAAAGAGACCCAGTACTTC
many | TRBJ2-5 | TRBV29-1 | TRBD1 | CSVVGTAYQETQYF | TGCAGCGTTGTAGGGACAGCGTACCAAGAGACCCAGTACTTC
NA | TRBJ2-1 | TRBV20-1 | NA | CSARETLADYSYNEQFF | TGCAGTGCTAGAGAAACCCTAGCTGACTACTCCTACAATGAGCAGTTCTTC
NA | TRBJ1-2 | TRBV14 | NA | CTSSAGLNYGYTF | TGTACCAGCAGCGCGGGGCTTAACTATGGCTACACCTTC
NA | TRBJ2-7 | TRBV9 | TRBD1 | CASSTGVGIEQYF | TGTGCCAGCAGCACAGGGGTCGGCATCGAGCAGTACTTC